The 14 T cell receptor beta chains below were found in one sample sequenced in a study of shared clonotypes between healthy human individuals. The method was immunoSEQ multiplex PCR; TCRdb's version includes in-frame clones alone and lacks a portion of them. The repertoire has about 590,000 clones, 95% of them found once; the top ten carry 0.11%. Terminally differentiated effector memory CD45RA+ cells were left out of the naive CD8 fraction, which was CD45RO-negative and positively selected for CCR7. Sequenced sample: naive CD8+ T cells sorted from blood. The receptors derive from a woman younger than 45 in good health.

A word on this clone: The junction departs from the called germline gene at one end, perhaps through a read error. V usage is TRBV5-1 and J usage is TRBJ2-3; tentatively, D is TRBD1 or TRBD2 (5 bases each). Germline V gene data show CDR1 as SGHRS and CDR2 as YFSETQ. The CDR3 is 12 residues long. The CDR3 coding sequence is TGCGCCAACAGCGGCGACAGTCGAGCTCAGTATTTT. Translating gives CANSGDSRAQYF.

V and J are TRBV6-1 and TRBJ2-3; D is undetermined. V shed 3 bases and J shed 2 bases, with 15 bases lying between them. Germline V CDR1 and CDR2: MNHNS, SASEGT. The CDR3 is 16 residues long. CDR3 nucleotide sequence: TGTGCCAGCAGTGATTTTGTTACAGACCTCACAGATACGCAGTATTTT. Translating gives CASSDFVTDLTDTQYF.

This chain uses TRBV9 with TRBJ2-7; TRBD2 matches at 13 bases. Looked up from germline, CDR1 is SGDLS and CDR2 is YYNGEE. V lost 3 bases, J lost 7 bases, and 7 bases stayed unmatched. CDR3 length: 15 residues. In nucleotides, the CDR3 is TGTGCCAGCAGCGGAGACCCGGGACTAGCGGGAGAGCAGTACTTC. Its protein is CASSGDPGLAGEQYF.

In DNA, the CDR3 is TGTGCCAGCAACCCAAGGGGGGGGATGAACAATGAGCAGTTCTTC. It encodes CASNPRGGMNNEQFF. V and J are TRBV28 and TRBJ2-1, with a weak D call TRBD2 (7 bases). The germline V gene has CDR1 MDHEN and CDR2 SYDVKM. The CDR3 is 15 amino acids. With 7 bases removed from V and 5 bases from J, the gap between germline ends came to 18 bases.

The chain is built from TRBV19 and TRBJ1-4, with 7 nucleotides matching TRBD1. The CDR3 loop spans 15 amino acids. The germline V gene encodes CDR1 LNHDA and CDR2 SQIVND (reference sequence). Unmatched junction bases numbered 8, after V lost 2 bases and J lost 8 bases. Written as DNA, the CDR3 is TGTGCCAGTAGTATATCGGGAGGGACAGCGGAAAAACTGTTTTTT. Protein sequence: CASSISGGTAEKLFF.

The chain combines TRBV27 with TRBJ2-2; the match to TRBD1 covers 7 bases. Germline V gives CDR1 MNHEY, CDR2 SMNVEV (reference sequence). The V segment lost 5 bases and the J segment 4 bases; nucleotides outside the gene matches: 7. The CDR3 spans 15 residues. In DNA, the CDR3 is TGTGCCAGCAGTCCTCCCTCAGGGGGCACCGGGGAGCTGTTTTTT. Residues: CASSPPSGGTGELFF.

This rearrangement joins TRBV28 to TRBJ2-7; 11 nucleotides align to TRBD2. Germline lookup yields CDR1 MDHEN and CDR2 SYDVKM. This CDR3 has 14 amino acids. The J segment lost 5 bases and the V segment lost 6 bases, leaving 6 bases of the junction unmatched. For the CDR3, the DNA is TGTGCCAGCAGAACTAGCGGGAGTTCCCACGAGCAGTACTTC. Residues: CASRTSGSSHEQYF.

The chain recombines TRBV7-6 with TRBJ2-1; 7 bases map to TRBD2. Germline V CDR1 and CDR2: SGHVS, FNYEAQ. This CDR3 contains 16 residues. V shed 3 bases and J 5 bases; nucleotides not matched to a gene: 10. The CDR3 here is CASSFNPAGNNNEQFF. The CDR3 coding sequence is TGTGCCAGCAGCTTTAACCCAGCGGGAAATAACAATGAGCAGTTCTTC.

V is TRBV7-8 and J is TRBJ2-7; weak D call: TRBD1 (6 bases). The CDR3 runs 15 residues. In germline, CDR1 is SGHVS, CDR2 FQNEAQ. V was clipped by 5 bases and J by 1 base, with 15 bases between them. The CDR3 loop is CASSPRTVPSYEQYF. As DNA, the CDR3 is TGTGCCAGCAGCCCTCGGACAGTTCCTTCCTACGAGCAGTACTTC.

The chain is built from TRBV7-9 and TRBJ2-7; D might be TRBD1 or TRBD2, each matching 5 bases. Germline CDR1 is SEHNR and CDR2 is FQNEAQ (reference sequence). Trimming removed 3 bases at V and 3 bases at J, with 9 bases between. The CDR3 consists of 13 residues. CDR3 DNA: TGTGCCAGCAGCTTGGGGGTTCTCTACGAGCAGTACTTC. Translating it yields CASSLGVLYEQYF.

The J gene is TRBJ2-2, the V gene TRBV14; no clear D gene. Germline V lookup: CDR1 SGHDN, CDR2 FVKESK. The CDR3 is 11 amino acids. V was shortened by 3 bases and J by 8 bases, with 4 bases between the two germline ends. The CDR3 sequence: CASSHWGELFF. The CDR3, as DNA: TGTGCCAGCAGCCATTGGGGGGAGCTGTTTTTT.

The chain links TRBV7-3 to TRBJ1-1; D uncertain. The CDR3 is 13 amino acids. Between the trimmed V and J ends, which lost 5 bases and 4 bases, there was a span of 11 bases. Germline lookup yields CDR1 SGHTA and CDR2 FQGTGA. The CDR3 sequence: CASSPMAGTEAFF. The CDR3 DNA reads TGTGCCAGCAGCCCGATGGCCGGCACTGAAGCTTTCTTT.

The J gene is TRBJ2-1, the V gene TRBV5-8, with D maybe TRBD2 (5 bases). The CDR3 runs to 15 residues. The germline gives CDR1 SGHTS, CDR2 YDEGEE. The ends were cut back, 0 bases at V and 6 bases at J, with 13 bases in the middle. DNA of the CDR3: TGTGCCAGCAGCTTGGCCAGCCCTGGGAGCAATGAGCAGTTCTTC. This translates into CASSLASPGSNEQFF.

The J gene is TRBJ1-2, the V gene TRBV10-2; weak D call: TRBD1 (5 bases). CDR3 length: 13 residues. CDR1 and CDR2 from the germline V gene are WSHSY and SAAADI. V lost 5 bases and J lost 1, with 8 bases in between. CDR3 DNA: TGCGCCAGCAGTACGGGACTTAACTATGGCTACACCTTC. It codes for CASSTGLNYGYTF.